The 13 T cell receptor beta chains below come from one sample, sequenced in a study of cytomegalovirus exposure and HLA in healthy donors. It was with 60 Vbeta and 13 Jbeta primers that the PCR ran. Assay: immunoSEQ multiplex PCR; the TCRdb copy retains only in-frame clones and omits some. The repertoire holds around 130,000 clones, with about 80% as singletons. The sequencing sample was made of PBMCs. The receptors shown here come from a young man in good health and CMV-seronegative.

This chain joins TRBV30 and TRBJ1-1; 8 bases are shared with TRBD1. The ends lost 2 bases at V and 3 bases at J; junction bases unmatched: 11. Germline CDR1 and CDR2: GTSNPN and SVGIG (reference sequence). The CDR3 extends over 16 amino acids. The CDR3, as DNA: TGTGCCTGGAGTCCTCGGACAGGGTGGGGGGACACTGAAGCTTTCTTT. Amino acid sequence: CAWSPRTGWGDTEAFF.

This clone showed up just once. The CDR3 nucleotides are TGCGCCAGCAGCTTGGACCTAGCGGGGGGGGCAGCGAATACGCAGTATTTT. The encoded protein is CASSLDLAGGAANTQYF. The J gene is TRBJ2-3, the V gene TRBV5-1; TRBD2 matches at 12 bases. Germline CDR1 and CDR2: SGHRS and YFSETQ. The CDR3 spans 17 residues. V lost 0 bases to trimming and J lost 7 bases; unmatched junction nucleotides: 9.

V gene TRBV7-9 combines with J gene TRBJ2-5; 10 bases are shared with TRBD2. V dropped 3 bases and J dropped 9; count of bases not matched to a gene: 16. CDR1 is SEHNR, CDR2 FQNEAQ, per germline (reference sequence). This CDR3 contains 17 residues. CDR3 DNA: TGTGCCAGCAGCTTGTCCGGGGGGACAGCGGGAGGGTACCCCCAGTACTTC. Its translation is CASSLSGGTAGGYPQYF. Full variable domain (outside the CDR3, taken from reference TRBV7-9 and TRBJ2-5): DTGVSQNPRHKITKRGQNVTFRCDPISEHNRLYWYRQTLGQGPEFLTYFQNEAQLEKSRLLSDRFSAERPKGSFSTLEIQRTEQGDSAMYLCASSLSGGTAGGYPQYFGPGTRLLVL.

The rearrangement uses TRBV11-3 and TRBJ2-7; a possible D gene is TRBD2 (6 bases). Germline CDR1 and CDR2: SGHNT and YENEEA. Trimming took 5 bases from V and 2 from J, leaving 19 bases between them. The CDR3 consists of 16 residues. For the CDR3, the DNA is TGTGCCAGCAGCATCCGGGGGTTCCTTTCCCCCTACGAGCAGTACTTC. Protein: CASSIRGFLSPYEQYF.

This clone came up once. In nucleotides, the CDR3 is TGTGCCAGCTTAGACAGGGTTGAAAAACTGTTTTTT. It specifies CASLDRVEKLFF. The chain uses TRBV2 and TRBJ1-4; 7 bases agree with TRBD1. The CDR3 length is 12 residues. The V segment lost 8 bases and the J segment 7 bases; nucleotides outside the gene matches: 4. Germline CDR1 reads SNHLY; CDR2 reads FYNNEI.

The V call is TRBV21-1, the J call TRBJ1-1; TRBD1 is the table's D call, not checked against the DNA. TRBV21-1 represents a pseudogene. The CDR3 is made up of 14 amino acids. DNA of the CDR3: TGTGCCAGCAACCACAGGGGCTGCTGCACTGAAGCTTTCTTT. Encoded protein: CASNHRGCCTEAFF.

V is TRBV25-1 and J is TRBJ2-3; TRBD1 aligns across 7 bases. V lost 6 bases and J lost 0; bases outside the gene matches: 9. The CDR3 extends over 16 amino acids. CDR1 and CDR2 from the germline V gene are MGHDK and SYGVNS. The CDR3 nucleotides read TGTGCCAGCAGAGCCGGGACAGCTCCTAGCACAGATACGCAGTATTTT. This encodes CASRAGTAPSTDTQYF.

The gene calls are TRBV28 and TRBJ1-2; TRBD1 agrees at 9 bases. With V trimmed by 5 bases and J by 6 bases, 7 bases remained unmatched. The CDR3 loop spans 14 amino acids. Per the germline V gene, CDR1 is MDHEN and CDR2 is SYDVKM. The CDR3 nucleotides are TGTGCCAGCAGTACCGGGACAGGGTCAGATGGCTACACCTTC. As protein: CASSTGTGSDGYTF.

Worth noting for this clone: This sample also contains other DNA sequences that code for the same CDR3. This rearrangement joins TRBV5-1 to TRBJ1-4; 11 positions agree with TRBD1. Trimming removed 4 bases from V and 8 bases from J; junction bases left unmatched: 4. The CDR3 consists of 14 residues. Per the germline V gene, CDR1 is SGHRS and CDR2 is YFSETQ. As DNA, the CDR3 is TGCGCCAGCAGCCCGGGGACAGGGGGAGAAAAACTGTTTTTT. It codes for CASSPGTGGEKLFF.

The chain combines TRBV10-3 with TRBJ2-1; TRBD1 matches at 10 bases. CDR1 is ENHRY and CDR2 is SYGVKD in the germline V gene. V was pared by 2 bases and J by 7 bases, with 5 bases of the junction left unmatched. The CDR3 has 15 amino acids. CDR3: CAISEAPGQGNEQFF. The CDR3 nucleotides are TGTGCCATCAGTGAGGCACCGGGACAGGGGAATGAGCAGTTCTTC.

The chain uses TRBV5-1 and TRBJ2-1; 14 positions agree with TRBD2. The CDR3 has 19 residues. J gave up 5 bases and V 0 bases, and 10 bases lay outside the gene matches. CDR1 SGHRS and CDR2 YFSETQ come from the germline V gene. The CDR3 sequence: CASSLGGRLAGGPHNEQFF. CDR3 nucleotides: TGCGCCAGCAGCTTGGGGGGCCGACTAGCGGGAGGGCCGCACAATGAGCAGTTCTTC.

The rearrangement links TRBV23-1 to TRBJ2-1; tentatively, D is TRBD2 (6 bases). TRBV23-1 is an ORF for which the function is uncertain. The CDR3 runs 12 residues. V gave up 5 bases and J gave up 6 bases, with 8 bases separating them. CDR3 nucleotides: TGCGCCAGCAGTAGGAGGGGCAATGAGCAGTTCTTC. It encodes CASSRRGNEQFF.

J is TRBJ2-7 and V is TRBV6-5, with TRBD1 matching 7 bases. The CDR3 totals 13 residues. V was clipped by 9 bases and J by 6 bases; unmatched bases: 11. Germline V gives CDR1 MNHEY, CDR2 SVGAGI. The CDR3 nucleotides are TGTGCCAGTTCCCGGACAGGAGCTGTCGAGCAGTACTTC. Translation gives CASSRTGAVEQYF.